This T cell receptor (beta chain) appears in the sequencing data of a study of blood T cell repertoires in COVID-19. As for the study in general: Researchers got acute and convalescent COVID-19 samples from the United States, Italy and Spain.

Original handling: Estimation of nucleated cell counts relied on the amplification of reference gene primers. Data came from immunoSEQ multiplex PCR; TCRdb stores just in-frame clones and leaves some out. Clone size and V and J calls were adopted from that table, with D and trimming inferred from the DNA. The sample gives about 280,000 clones, about four fifths of which show up once; 8.5% to 9.5% is in the top ten. CDR1 and CDR2 from the germline V gene are SGHNT and YENEEA. V lost 5 bases, J lost 7 bases, and 10 bases stayed unmatched. The CDR3 consists of 15 residues. The TCR was taken from a woman aged 45-65 years who had recovered from COVID-19. The sample taken for sequencing was peripheral blood. V usage is TRBV11-3 and J usage is TRBJ2-1; TRBD1 matches at 8 bases. The CDR3 loop reads CASSLQGVAVNEQFF. The CDR3, as DNA: TGTGCCAGCAGCCTACAGGGGGTCGCCGTAAATGAGCAGTTCTTC.